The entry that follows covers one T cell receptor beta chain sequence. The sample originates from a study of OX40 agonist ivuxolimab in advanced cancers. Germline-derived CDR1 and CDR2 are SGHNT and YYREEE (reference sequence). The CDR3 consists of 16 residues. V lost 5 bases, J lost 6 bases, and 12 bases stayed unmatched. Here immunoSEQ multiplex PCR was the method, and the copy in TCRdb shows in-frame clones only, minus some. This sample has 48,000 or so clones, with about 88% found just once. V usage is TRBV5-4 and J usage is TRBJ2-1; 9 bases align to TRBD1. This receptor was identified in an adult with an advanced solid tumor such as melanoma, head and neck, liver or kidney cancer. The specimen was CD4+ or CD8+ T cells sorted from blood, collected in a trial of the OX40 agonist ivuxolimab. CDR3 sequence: CASSFSGTGKTNEQFF. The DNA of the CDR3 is TGTGCCAGCAGTTTTTCCGGGACAGGGAAGACCAATGAGCAGTTCTTC.